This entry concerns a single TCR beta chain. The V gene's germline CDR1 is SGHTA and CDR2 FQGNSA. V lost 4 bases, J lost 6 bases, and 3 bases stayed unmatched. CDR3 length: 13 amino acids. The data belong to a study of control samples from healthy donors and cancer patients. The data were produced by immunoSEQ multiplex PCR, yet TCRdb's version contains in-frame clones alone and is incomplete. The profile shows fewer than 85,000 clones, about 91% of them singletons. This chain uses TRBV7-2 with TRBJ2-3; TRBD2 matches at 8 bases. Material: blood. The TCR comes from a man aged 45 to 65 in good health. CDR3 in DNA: TGTGCCAGCAGCTCGGGGGGGCCGGATACGCAGTATTTT. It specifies CASSSGGPDTQYF.